This T cell receptor beta chain was obtained from a study of OX40 agonist ivuxolimab in advanced cancers. The germline V gene has CDR1 SGHRS and CDR2 YFSETQ. With 1 base removed from V and 2 bases from J, the gap between germline ends came to 10 bases. The CDR3 consists of 15 residues. The table came from immunoSEQ multiplex PCR; TCRdb's copy has only in-frame clones and leaves some out. The data hold tens of thousands of clones, with approximately 90% observed a single time. The origin of this receptor is an adult with an advanced solid tumor such as melanoma, head and neck, liver or kidney cancer. The rearrangement joins TRBV5-1 to TRBJ2-1, with D possibly matching TRBD1 (5 bases). Source: CD4+ or CD8+ T cells sorted from blood, taken in a trial of the OX40 agonist ivuxolimab. The CDR3 nucleotides are TGCGCCAGCAGCTTGCAAAACAGGCCCTACAATGAGCAGTTCTTC. Its protein product is CASSLQNRPYNEQFF.